This is a list of T cell receptor beta chains from one sample in a study of blood T cell repertoires in COVID-19. Profiled with immunoSEQ multiplex PCR; TCRdb holds only in-frame clones, not every one. The data contain roughly 90,000 clones, 86% of them seen just once; the ten biggest clones take up 20% to 30%. Source material: peripheral blood. The receptors here all came from a human donor in a cohort sampled during active COVID-19. Each CDR3 is given with its conserved first and last residue. The order of the fields is clone size, J gene, D gene, V gene, CDR3 DNA, CDR3 protein. The D gene is left open where the match is weak. Some rows mark clone size as missing; the rest say once, few, many or name a class of expanded clone.

>-|TRBJ2-3|-|TRBV5-4
TGTGCCAGCAGCCCCTTGGGGGGAGACCCGGATACGCAGTATTTT
CASSPLGGDPDTQYF
>-|TRBJ1-2|TRBD1|TRBV7-9
TGTGCCAGCAGCTTAGTTACAGGGGGGATCTATGGCTACACCTTC
CASSLVTGGIYGYTF
>-|TRBJ2-7|-|TRBV6-6
TGTGCCAGCACCCCACGAACGGGAGAAGGGCAGTACTTC
CASTPRTGEGQYF
>-|TRBJ2-1|-|TRBV6-6
TGTGCCAGCAACCCGCGGGGCCTTACCTACAATGAGCAGTTCTTC
CASNPRGLTYNEQFF
>-|TRBJ1-2|TRBD1|TRBV29-1
TGCAGCGTTTTACCTGGAGGGGGCTACGGCTACACCTTC
CSVLPGGGYGYTF
>-|TRBJ2-2|TRBD1|TRBV10-3
TGTGCCATCAGTGGGACAGGGGGGGACACCGGGGAGCTGTTTTTT
CAISGTGGDTGELFF
>-|TRBJ2-3|-|TRBV7-2
TGTGCCAGCAGCTGGCTAGCCAGGGATACGCAGTATTTT
CASSWLARDTQYF
>-|TRBJ2-1|-|TRBV10-3
TGTGCCATCAGTGGACTGGGATCTAACAGGGAGCAGTTCTTC
CAISGLGSNREQFF
>-|TRBJ2-7|-|TRBV6-2/TRBV6-3
TGTGCCAGCAGTTCCCCCGCAGGCCGTAACTTC
CASSSPAGRNF
>-|TRBJ2-7|TRBD2|TRBV11-2
TGTGCCAGCAGCCCCGGGACTAGCGGGGGCGCTGGAGAGCAGTACTTC
CASSPGTSGGAGEQYF
>few|TRBJ2-1|TRBD1|TRBV7-9
TGTGCCAGCAGCCAGAGGGACAGCACCTACAATGAGCAGTTCTTC
CASSQRDSTYNEQFF
>-|TRBJ1-2|TRBD1|TRBV6-5
TGTGCCAGCAGGGGACAGGGCGGCTACACCTTC
CASRGQGGYTF
>-|TRBJ1-1|TRBD1|TRBV20-1
TGCAGTGCTAGTGGGGACAGCTCTGAAGCTTTCTTT
CSASGDSSEAFF
>-|TRBJ2-3|-|TRBV6-1
TGTGCCAGCAGTGAGCAGGAAGACATTAGCACAGATACGCAGTATTTT
CASSEQEDISTDTQYF
>few|TRBJ2-7|-|TRBV5-5
TGTGCCAGCAGCTTGGTTTCGACGGCGGGTTACGAGCAGTACTTC
CASSLVSTAGYEQYF
>many|TRBJ2-1|-|TRBV6-2/TRBV6-3
TGTGCCAGCAGCGTTGGCACCAGCTCCTACAATGAGCAGTTCTTC
CASSVGTSSYNEQFF
>-|TRBJ2-2|TRBD1|TRBV2
TGTGCCAGCAGTGCGACAGGGGAAACCGGGGAGCTGTTTTTT
CASSATGETGELFF
>-|TRBJ2-7|-|TRBV29-1
TGCAGCGCCATCCTGGAGAAAGGAGGCTACGAGCAGTACTTC
CSAILEKGGYEQYF
>-|TRBJ1-1|-|TRBV5-6
TGTGCCAGCAGCTTTGCTATGACTGAAGCTTTCTTT
CASSFAMTEAFF
>-|TRBJ2-1|-|TRBV5-8
TGTGCCAGCAGCTTGGGACTGAATGAGCAGTTCTTC
CASSLGLNEQFF
>-|TRBJ2-1|-|TRBV2
TGTGCCAGCAGTGACGGGACTCCCCTTTACAATGAGCAGTTCTTC
CASSDGTPLYNEQFF
>-|TRBJ2-7|TRBD2|TRBV28
TGTGCCAGCAGTTTAAGGACTAGCGGGAGTTTCGAGCAGTACTTC
CASSLRTSGSFEQYF
>-|TRBJ2-1|-|TRBV4-2
TGTGCCAGCAGCCAAGTTGGAGGGAGCTCCTACAATGAGCAGTTCTTC
CASSQVGGSSYNEQFF
>-|TRBJ1-2|TRBD1|TRBV4-3
TGCGCCAGCAGCACATCCTCCGGGACAGGACGGGTGCTAGGCTACACCTTC
CASSTSSGTGRVLGYTF
>-|TRBJ1-2|-|TRBV3-1/TRBV3-2
TGTGCCAGCAGCCCCGAACCCGGACACCCCTATGGCTACACCTTC
CASSPEPGHPYGYTF
>-|TRBJ2-7|TRBD1|TRBV19
TGTGCCAGTAGTTTAGGGGGCCACAGGGACGAGCAGTACTTC
CASSLGGHRDEQYF
>few|TRBJ2-7|-|TRBV19
TGTGCCAGTAGTCGAATGGCCGACTCCTACGAGCAGTACTTC
CASSRMADSYEQYF
>-|TRBJ2-3|TRBD1|TRBV10-3
TGTGCCACAGGGGACAGATTAGATACGCAGTATTTT
CATGDRLDTQYF
>many|TRBJ2-1|TRBD2|TRBV11-2
TGTGCCAGCAGTCCCCAAGCGGGAGGCCCTTACAATGAGCAGTTCTTC
CASSPQAGGPYNEQFF
>-|TRBJ2-5|TRBD1|TRBV9
TGTGCCAGCAGCGTAGACTACACAGGGGCAGAGACCCAGTACTTC
CASSVDYTGAETQYF
>-|TRBJ2-7|TRBD2|TRBV9
TGTGCCAGCAGCGTAGCGGGAGGGCCGGGAGAGCAGTACTTC
CASSVAGGPGEQYF
>-|TRBJ2-1|TRBD1|TRBV5-4
TGTGCCAGCAGCTTGACAGGGGTGAATGAGCAGTTCTTC
CASSLTGVNEQFF
>-|TRBJ2-1|TRBD2|TRBV27
TGTGCCAGCAGACTGACTAGCTGGTTATACGATGAGCAGTTCTTC
CASRLTSWLYDEQFF
>-|TRBJ2-4|TRBD2|TRBV5-1
TGCGCCAGCAGCCTTAGCGGGGAGAAAAACATTCAGTACTTC
CASSLSGEKNIQYF
>-|TRBJ1-2|TRBD1|TRBV4-1
TGCGCCAGCAGCCAAGGACAGGGCGAAGGGTATGGCTACACCTTC
CASSQGQGEGYGYTF
>-|TRBJ1-1|TRBD1|TRBV29-1
TGCAGCGACGTGCGACAGGGGGCAGCCGCTTTCTTT
CSDVRQGAAAFF
>-|TRBJ2-1|-|TRBV7-6
TGTGCCAGCAGCTTAGGGATAGCCTGGGATGAGCAGTTCTTC
CASSLGIAWDEQFF
>-|TRBJ2-2|-|TRBV6-5
TGTGCCAGCAGTTACGGGATGACAGGCAGCACCGGGGAGCTGTTTTTT
CASSYGMTGSTGELFF
>once|TRBJ1-6|-|TRBV5-1
TGCGCCAGCAGCTCCGACGAGGGTTTAGGACCCCTCCACTTT
CASSSDEGLGPLHF
>-|TRBJ1-1|TRBD1|TRBV11-1
TGTGCCAGCAGCCCCCGGACAGGGCACACTGAAGCTTTCTTT
CASSPRTGHTEAFF
>-|TRBJ2-1|-|TRBV30
TGTGCCTGGAGCCTAGACAGGTTGGTTGGGTACAATGAGCAGTTCTTC
CAWSLDRLVGYNEQFF
>-|TRBJ1-5|-|TRBV6-2/TRBV6-3
TGTGCCAGCAGTTACCACAGGGCGGATCAGCCCCAGCATTTT
CASSYHRADQPQHF
>-|TRBJ2-7|-|TRBV20-1
TGCAGTGCTAGTTTTCAGAACTACGAGCAGTACTTC
CSASFQNYEQYF
>few|TRBJ1-3|-|TRBV7-2
TGTGCCAGCAGCTTCGACAGAAACTCTGGAAACACCATATATTTT
CASSFDRNSGNTIYF